These 6 T cell receptor beta chains came from one sample sequenced in a study of CD8+ T cells in alopecia areata. Treatment denoted: oral pan-JAK inhibitor, 5-10 mg twice daily. Following RNA extraction, reverse transcription yielded cDNA that acted as the sequencing template. Data came from immunoSEQ multiplex PCR; TCRdb stores just in-frame clones and leaves some out. The sample shows roughly 190,000 clones, more than 55% of them seen only once. The sequencing used CD4+ T cells sorted from blood, collected at week 4, from a patient treated with tofacitinib. The receptors derive from a human donor with alopecia areata.

The J gene is TRBJ1-2, the V gene TRBV7-9; the match to TRBD1 covers 12 bases. In germline, CDR1 is SEHNR, CDR2 FQNEAQ (reference sequence). Losses at the gene ends were 1 base for V and 8 bases for J; bases not matched to a gene: 11. The CDR3 consists of 17 residues. Here the CDR3 DNA reads TGTGCCAGCAGCTTAGAGGGACAGGGGGCGAATTTGAGAGGCTACACCTTC. Translated: CASSLEGQGANLRGYTF.

As for this clone: The germline gene is not matched at one end of the junction; a read error may be the cause. The CDR3 here is CASSSSDRVIGGRF. The DNA for the CDR3 is TGTGCCAGCAGTTCCTCGGACAGGGTTATTGGGGGTAGGTTT. The J gene is TRBJ1-1, the V gene TRBV6-6, with 8 bases lining up with TRBD1. The CDR3 has 14 amino acids. The germline V gene encodes CDR1 MNHNY and CDR2 SVGAGI (reference sequence).

This clone has only one observation. CDR3 amino acids: CASSYSSGNTIYF. The CDR3 bases are TGTGCCAGCAGTTACAGCTCTGGAAACACCATATATTTT. The genes are TRBV6-5 and TRBJ1-3; D uncertain. The germline V and J ends were trimmed by 2 bases and 0 bases, with 2 bases remaining between them. The CDR3 spans 13 residues. Germline assignment: CDR1 MNHEY and CDR2 SVGAGI.

The chain links TRBV10-3 to TRBJ1-1; 7 bases agree with TRBD1. The V gene end was trimmed by 7 bases and the J gene end by 0 bases; junction bases not matched to a gene: 5. The CDR3 spans 14 residues. Germline V gene data show CDR1 as ENHRY and CDR2 as SYGVKD. CDR3 amino acids: CAITLDRLNTEAFF. CDR3 sequence (DNA): TGTGCCATCACCTTGGACAGGCTGAACACTGAAGCTTTCTTT.

This chain joins TRBV30 and TRBJ2-6; no clear D. Per germline, CDR1 GTSNPN and CDR2 SVGIG (reference sequence). The length of the CDR3 is 15 residues. V shed 2 bases and J shed 3 bases, with 11 bases lying between them. CDR3 in DNA: TGTGCCTGGAGTCCCGGATTGAGTGGGGCCAACGTCCTGACTTTC. It encodes CAWSPGLSGANVLTF.

This clone has a handful of counts. The V gene is TRBV30, the J gene TRBJ2-7; 12 bases agree with TRBD1. Germline lookup yields CDR1 GTSNPN and CDR2 SVGIG (reference sequence). CDR3 length: 15 residues. J was trimmed by 5 bases and V by 2 bases; bases with no gene match: 7. CDR3 sequence reads: CAWSNYGTGGDEQYF. The CDR3 region has the DNA TGTGCCTGGAGTAACTATGGGACAGGGGGCGACGAGCAGTACTTC. Combining the CDR3 with reference TRBV30 and TRBJ2-7 gives the whole variable domain SQTIHQWPATLVQPVGSPLSLECTVEGTSNPNLYWYRQAAGRGLQLLFYSVGIGQISSEVPQNLSASRPQDRQFILSSKKLLLSDSGFYLCAWSNYGTGGDEQYFGPGTRLTVT.